The T cell receptor (beta chain) described here comes from a study of blood T cell repertoires in COVID-19. The data were produced by immunoSEQ multiplex PCR, yet TCRdb's version contains in-frame clones alone and is incomplete. In the table there are about 190,000 clones, roughly 89% of which are singletons. The germline CDR1 and CDR2 sequences are SGHVS and FQNEAQ. This CDR3 has 14 amino acids. Trimming took 10 bases from V and 3 from J; bases not matched to a gene: 5. The sequencing input was peripheral blood. The sequence was obtained from a man aged 40-55 years with acute or convalescent COVID-19. The chain employs TRBV7-8 and TRBJ1-5; 11 nucleotides match TRBD1. CDR3 DNA: TGTGCCATTTCGGACAGGGGGCTCAATCAGCCCCAGCATTTT. Protein sequence: CAISDRGLNQPQHF.